This TCR beta chain was sequenced in a study of cytomegalovirus exposure and HLA in healthy donors. Study-level information: Some 80 million unique TCR sequences came from HLA-typed donors in an early release.

A remark on this clone: Its matching antigen is unknown.

The PCR made use of 60 Vbeta and 13 Jbeta primers. The repertoire was sequenced with immunoSEQ multiplex PCR; TCRdb's copy has only in-frame clones and lacks some. The sample lists 80,000 or so clones, roughly 70% occurring once. Study-wide results and limits: HLA restriction was apparent for most CMV-associated TCR beta chains in a later analysis. A later analysis by the authors found several of the most significant clusters apparently linked to common viral pathogens. One variant, a missense change in DCLRE1C, was linked in a later analysis to TCR beta V- and J-gene trimming.

The sequence derives from a man in his thirties or forties in good health and CMV-seropositive. Sample: PBMCs.

CDR3 nucleotide sequence: TGTGCCTGGGGTTTAAGGGGGTCCGACACCATATATTTT. Protein sequence: CAWGLRGSDTIYF. V is TRBV30 and J is TRBJ1-3; the D gene is possibly TRBD1 (6 bases). The V and J ends lost 5 bases and 8 bases respectively, with 16 bases between them. Per germline, CDR1 GTSNPN and CDR2 SVGIG (reference sequence). The CDR3 loop spans 13 amino acids.